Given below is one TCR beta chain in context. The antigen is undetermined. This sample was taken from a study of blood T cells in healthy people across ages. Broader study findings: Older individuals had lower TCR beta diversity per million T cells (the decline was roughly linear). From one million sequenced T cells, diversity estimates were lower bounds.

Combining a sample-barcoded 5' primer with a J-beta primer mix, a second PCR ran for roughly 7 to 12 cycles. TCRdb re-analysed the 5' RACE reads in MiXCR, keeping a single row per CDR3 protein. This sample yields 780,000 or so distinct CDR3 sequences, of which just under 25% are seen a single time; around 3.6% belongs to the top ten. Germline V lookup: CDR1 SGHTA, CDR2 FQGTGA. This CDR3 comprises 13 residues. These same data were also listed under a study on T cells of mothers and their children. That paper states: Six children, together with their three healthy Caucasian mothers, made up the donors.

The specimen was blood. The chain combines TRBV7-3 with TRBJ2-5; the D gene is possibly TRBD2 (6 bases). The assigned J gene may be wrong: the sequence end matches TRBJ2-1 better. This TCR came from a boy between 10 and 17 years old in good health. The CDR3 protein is CASSLTSGEEQFF. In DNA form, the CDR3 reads TGTGCCAGCAGCTTAACTAGCGGAGAAGAGCAGTTCTTC.